A selection of T cell receptor beta chains follows, all from one sample in a study of neurological immune-mediated disorders. TCRdb recomputed calls from the 5' RACE reads with MiXCR, one row per CDR3 protein. The sample includes tens of thousands of distinct CDR3 sequences, about 12% of them seen just once. The sequenced material came from PBMCs. The receptors were gathered from a male donor with HTLV-1-associated myelopathy (HAM/TSP). Each CDR3 is given with its conserved first and last residue.

j_gene: TRBJ2-5
v_gene: TRBV7-6
CDR3aa: CASSLVGGGEETQYF

j_gene: TRBJ2-3
v_gene: TRBV2
CDR3aa: CASRPSAGGTDTQYF

j_gene: TRBJ1-2
v_gene: TRBV12-3/TRBV12-4
CDR3aa: CASSLRDRGSGYTF

j_gene: TRBJ2-3
v_gene: TRBV24-1
CDR3aa: CATSLGGRGATDTQYF

j_gene: TRBJ1-3
v_gene: TRBV5-1
CDR3aa: CASSLVVADSGNTIYF

j_gene: TRBJ1-1
v_gene: TRBV5-1
CDR3aa: CASSLNPGGTEAFF

j_gene: TRBJ2-4
v_gene: TRBV7-9
CDR3aa: CASGFGRGEDKNIQYF

j_gene: TRBJ2-4
v_gene: TRBV18
CDR3aa: CASSQEGTKNIQYF

j_gene: TRBJ2-1
v_gene: TRBV12-3/TRBV12-4
CDR3aa: CASSLAGGPIYEQFF

j_gene: TRBJ1-2
v_gene: TRBV5-6
CDR3aa: CASSRGGENYGYTF

j_gene: TRBJ2-5
v_gene: TRBV14
CDR3aa: CASSRGTVQETQYF

j_gene: TRBJ2-1
v_gene: TRBV12-3/TRBV12-4
CDR3aa: CASSMGQGTNEQFF

j_gene: TRBJ2-7
v_gene: TRBV5-6
CDR3aa: CASSLDGTGSHEQYF

j_gene: TRBJ1-1
v_gene: TRBV3-2
CDR3aa: CASSQVPRDSF

j_gene: TRBJ1-2
v_gene: TRBV3-1
CDR3aa: CASSVPGTGGYGYTF

j_gene: TRBJ2-5
v_gene: TRBV5-6
CDR3aa: CASSLRQETQYF

j_gene: TRBJ2-5
v_gene: TRBV7-2
CDR3aa: CASSLGSRGGQGTQYF

j_gene: TRBJ1-1
v_gene: TRBV20-1
CDR3aa: CSARRRALDTEAFF

j_gene: TRBJ2-6
v_gene: TRBV28
CDR3aa: CASSLVLRSGANVLTF

j_gene: TRBJ1-1
v_gene: TRBV5-5
CDR3aa: CASSLEEGAFF

j_gene: TRBJ2-4
v_gene: TRBV28
CDR3aa: CASSSGRGNIQYF

j_gene: TRBJ1-1
v_gene: TRBV5-1
CDR3aa: CASSLQGSEAFF

j_gene: TRBJ1-5
v_gene: TRBV24-1
CDR3aa: CATSDSWTGQGQPQHF

j_gene: TRBJ2-1
v_gene: TRBV12-3/TRBV12-4
CDR3aa: CASSLWNNEQFF

j_gene: TRBJ2-7
v_gene: TRBV28
CDR3aa: CASSSGTVEVYEQYF

j_gene: TRBJ2-7
v_gene: TRBV5-1
CDR3aa: CASSLLIGGSYEQYF

j_gene: TRBJ1-1
v_gene: TRBV20-1
CDR3aa: CSAREGRGSTEAFF

j_gene: TRBJ2-3
v_gene: TRBV9
CDR3aa: CASSISGGRDTQYF

j_gene: TRBJ1-1
v_gene: TRBV5-5
CDR3aa: CASSLQTGENTEAFF

j_gene: TRBJ2-7
v_gene: TRBV2
CDR3aa: CASSPPESYEQHF

j_gene: TRBJ2-5
v_gene: TRBV20-1
CDR3aa: CSASVTSGSETQYF

j_gene: TRBJ1-1
v_gene: TRBV12-3/TRBV12-4
CDR3aa: CASSLGRRGITEAFF

j_gene: TRBJ2-7
v_gene: TRBV10-3
CDR3aa: CAITEWRDSYEQYF

j_gene: TRBJ1-2
v_gene: TRBV5-1
CDR3aa: CASSPGGGENGYTF

j_gene: TRBJ2-5
v_gene: TRBV7-9
CDR3aa: CASSPGTLQETQYF

j_gene: TRBJ2-3
v_gene: TRBV5-1
CDR3aa: CASSFYICSARVALTSTDTQYF

j_gene: TRBJ1-5
v_gene: TRBV6-1
CDR3aa: CASSPRQFSNQPQHF

j_gene: TRBJ2-6
v_gene: TRBV5-1
CDR3aa: CASSFRAPGSTGANVLTF

j_gene: TRBJ2-7
v_gene: TRBV27
CDR3aa: CASGLAGYEQYF

j_gene: TRBJ2-4
v_gene: TRBV20-1
CDR3aa: CSAPPPGAKNIQYF